This TCR beta chain was sequenced for a study of regulatory dendritic cells for organ transplantation. Findings of the study overall: Resting memory CD8+ T cells held the most alloreactive clonotypes. Memory T cells were less diverse than naive, with memory CD8+ most oligoclonal.

About this clone itself: The antigen is not known.

Profiling relied on immunoSEQ multiplex PCR, and the TCRdb table lists in-frame clones only, not all of them. This sample has nearly 30,000 clones, with roughly 79% found just once. The junction had 10 bases not matched to a gene; V was cut back by 4 bases and J by 2 bases. From germline, CDR1 is SGHNT and CDR2 YYREEE (reference sequence). This CDR3 has 16 residues. CD4+ or CD8+ T cells were sorted as naive CD45RA+ or memory CD45RO+. This chain joins TRBV5-4 and TRBJ2-3, with 7 bases that match TRBD2. This TCR was recovered from a human donor in good health. Sequenced: memory CD4+ T cells from blood. Subset given: CD45RO+ memory T cells. The CDR3 DNA follows: TGTGCCAGCAGCCCATTAGCGGGCCAAACCACAGATACGCAGTATTTT. Its translation: CASSPLAGQTTDTQYF.